These T cell receptor beta chains were read from a single sample in a study of cytomegalovirus exposure and HLA in healthy donors. The repertoire was sequenced with immunoSEQ multiplex PCR; TCRdb's copy has only in-frame clones and lacks some. The sample lists about 130,000 clones, about four fifths seen once, with roughly 2% in the top ten. Sample: PBMCs. Receptors originate from a man aged 18 to 35 in good health and CMV-seronegative. The CDR3 runs from the conserved cysteine through the conserved F or W. The order of the fields is clone size, V gene, CDR3 protein. Where a row states a size, it is once, few, many or the class of an expanded clone; other rows omit it.

>NA|TRBV4-3
CASSQDRGHGSDYGYTF
>NA|TRBV7-3
CASSLGSLGLTDTQYF
>NA|TRBV19
CASSIDSQETQYF
>NA|TRBV2
CASTAQGASKKLFF
>NA|TRBV6-1
CASSELGSRRGQGYTF
>NA|TRBV5-5
CASTTLQGAYEQYF
>once|TRBV15
CATSAQQGPYEQYF
>NA|TRBV6-5
CASSYSAGANTEAFF
>NA|TRBV6-5
CASSYGTGGRGYTF
>NA|TRBV25-1
CASSESAGSNTEAFF
>NA|TRBV4-3
CASSQSDRAVGDTQYF
>once|TRBV11-1
CASSPGTAEGYTF
>NA|TRBV5-1
CASSLQAVKETQYF
>NA|TRBV7-9
CASSLGSNGYTF
>NA|TRBV12-2
CASRLAPREGRELFF
>NA|TRBV9
CASSVVANTGELFF
>NA|TRBV28
CASTGGQSYEQYF
>NA|TRBV6-1
CASCVEGRGQPQHF
>NA|TRBV7-3
CASSPRGSRNEQFF
>once|TRBV6-5
CASSSAGQPNEKLFF
>NA|TRBV6-5
CASWGEYGYTF
>NA|TRBV4-1
CASSPVKEVNEKLFF
>NA|TRBV11-3
CASSRDRGTDTQYF
>NA|TRBV6-5
CASSYTHRTEAFF
>once|TRBV2
CASSDGRRQYF
>NA|TRBV5-5
CASSQARGSGGTQYF
>once|TRBV6-5
CASSYSQGRSGNTIYF
>NA|TRBV18
CASSRTGGNEAFF
>NA|TRBV6-6
CASTVRVGNEQFF
>once|TRBV18
CASSRLPGTGGGETQYF
>NA|TRBV7-3
CASSLNVRETQYF
>NA|TRBV2
CASRALAGVADTQYF
>few|TRBV5-1
CASHGQENTEAFF
>NA|TRBV19
CASSLSGTGAEKLFF
>NA|TRBV5-4
CASSFPGQGHEKLFF
>NA|TRBV4-2
CASSQASGVVQPQHF
>NA|TRBV10-3
CAISEPRTDTQYF
>few|TRBV4-3
CASSQDKGTGNQPQHF
>NA|TRBV4-2
CASSQKTGTSDTDTQYF
>NA|TRBV27
CASRDRGNQPQHF
>NA|TRBV2
CASSVSGSPRAEQYF
>once|TRBV27
CASSLFFLDLQYF
>NA|TRBV4-3
CASSQDRPGTGFGSNQPQHF
>NA|TRBV18
CASSPIKREIYEQYF
>NA|TRBV27
CATGGLSNEQFF
>NA|TRBV6-1
CASSEEGGVRAQHF
>NA|TRBV15
CATSRDQGQQYF
>NA|TRBV25-1
CASSGPVSLAGVETQYF
>once|TRBV28
CASSSMTVPYEQYF
>NA|TRBV6-1
CASSEAKQGGWKNIQYF
>NA|TRBV20-1
CSAPRGYEQYF
>NA|TRBV7-8
CASSSLAGNYNEQFF
>NA|TRBV7-9
CASQVPQGADEKLFF
>few|TRBV5-1
CASSFGRGQNTGELFF
>many|TRBV7-9
CASSLVPGGTEAFF
>NA|TRBV5-1
CASSLDGGNYGYTF
>few|TRBV11-2
CASSSTGTSGNNEQFF